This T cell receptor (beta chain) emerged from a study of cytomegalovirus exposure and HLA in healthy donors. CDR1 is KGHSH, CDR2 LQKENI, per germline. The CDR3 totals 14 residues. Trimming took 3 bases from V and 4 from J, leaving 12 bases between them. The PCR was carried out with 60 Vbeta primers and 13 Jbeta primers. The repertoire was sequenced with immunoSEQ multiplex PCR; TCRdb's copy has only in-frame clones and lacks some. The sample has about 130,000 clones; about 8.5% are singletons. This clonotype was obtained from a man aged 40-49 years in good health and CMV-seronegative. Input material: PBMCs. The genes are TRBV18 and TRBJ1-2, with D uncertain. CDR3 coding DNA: TGTGCCAGCTCACCCCGGGAACTTAGCTATGGCTACACCTTC. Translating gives CASSPRELSYGYTF.